The entry below describes one TCR beta chain. The data were taken from a study of response to subunit inactivated influenza vaccine. With 0 bases removed from V and 4 bases from J, the gap between germline ends came to 10 bases. The CDR3 totals 14 residues. Germline CDR1 SGHRS, CDR2 YFSETQ. TCRdb re-called the RT-PCR reads with MiXCR, one entry per CDR3 protein. The data contain 500,000 to 600,000 distinct CDR3 sequences, 16% of them singletons. The source of this sequence is a man between 50 and 69 years old who received an inactivated influenza vaccine. Sequencing was performed on CD4+ T cells sorted from PBMCs, taken about 24 months after vaccination. The J gene is TRBJ2-5, the V gene TRBV5-1; D perhaps matches TRBD2 (6 bases). The CDR3 sequence: CASSLAPGAETQYF. CDR3 nucleotides: TGCGCCAGCAGCTTGGCACCGGGAGCAGAGACCCAGTACTTC. Full variable domain (rest looked up from reference TRBV5-1 and TRBJ2-5): KAGVTQTPRYLIKTRGQQVTLSCSPISGHRSVSWYQQTPGQGLQFLFEYFSETQRNKGNFPGRFSGRQFSNSRSEMNVSTLELGDSALYLCASSLAPGAETQYFGPGTRLLVL.